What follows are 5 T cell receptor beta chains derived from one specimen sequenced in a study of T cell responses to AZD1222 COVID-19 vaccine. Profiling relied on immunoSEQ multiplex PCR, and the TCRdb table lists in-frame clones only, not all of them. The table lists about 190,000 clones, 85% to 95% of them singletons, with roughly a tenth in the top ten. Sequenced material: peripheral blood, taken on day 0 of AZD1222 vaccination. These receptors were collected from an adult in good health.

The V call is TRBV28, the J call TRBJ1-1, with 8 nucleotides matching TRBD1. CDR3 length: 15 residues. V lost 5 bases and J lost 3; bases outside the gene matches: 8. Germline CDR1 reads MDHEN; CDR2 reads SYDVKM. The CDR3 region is CASSPRTGIYTEAFF. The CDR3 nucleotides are TGTGCCAGCAGTCCCAGGACAGGGATTTACACTGAAGCTTTCTTT. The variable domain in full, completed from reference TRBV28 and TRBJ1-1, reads DVKVTQSSRYLVKRTGEKVFLECVQDMDHENMFWYRQDPGLGLRLIYFSYDVKMKEKGDIPEGYSVSREKKERFSLILESASTNQTSMYLCASSPRTGIYTEAFFGQGTRLTVV.

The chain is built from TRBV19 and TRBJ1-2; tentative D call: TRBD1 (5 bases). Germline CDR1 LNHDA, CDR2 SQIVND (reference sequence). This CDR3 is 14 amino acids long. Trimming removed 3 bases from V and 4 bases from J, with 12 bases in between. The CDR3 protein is CASSIGEGTYGYTF. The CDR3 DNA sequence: TGTGCCAGTAGTATCGGGGAAGGGACCTATGGCTACACCTTC.

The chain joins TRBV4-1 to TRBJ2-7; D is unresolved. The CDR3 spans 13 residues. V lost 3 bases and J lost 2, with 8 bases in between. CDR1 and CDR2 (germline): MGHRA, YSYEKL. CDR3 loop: CASSQGGTYEQYF. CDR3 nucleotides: TGCGCCAGCAGCCAGGGCGGAACCTACGAGCAGTACTTC.

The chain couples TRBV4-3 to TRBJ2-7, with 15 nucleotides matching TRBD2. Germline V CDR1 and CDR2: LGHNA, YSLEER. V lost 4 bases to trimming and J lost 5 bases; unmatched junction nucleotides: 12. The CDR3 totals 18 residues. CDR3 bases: TGCGCCAGCAGCCTATCCCTAGGACTAGCGGGAGGGCCGAACGAGCAGTACTTC. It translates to CASSLSLGLAGGPNEQYF.

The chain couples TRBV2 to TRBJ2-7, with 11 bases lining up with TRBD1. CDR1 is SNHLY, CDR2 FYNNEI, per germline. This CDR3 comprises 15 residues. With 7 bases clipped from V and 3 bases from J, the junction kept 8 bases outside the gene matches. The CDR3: CASTQGGTGGYEQYF. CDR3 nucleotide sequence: TGTGCCAGCACCCAGGGGGGGACAGGGGGCTACGAGCAGTACTTC.